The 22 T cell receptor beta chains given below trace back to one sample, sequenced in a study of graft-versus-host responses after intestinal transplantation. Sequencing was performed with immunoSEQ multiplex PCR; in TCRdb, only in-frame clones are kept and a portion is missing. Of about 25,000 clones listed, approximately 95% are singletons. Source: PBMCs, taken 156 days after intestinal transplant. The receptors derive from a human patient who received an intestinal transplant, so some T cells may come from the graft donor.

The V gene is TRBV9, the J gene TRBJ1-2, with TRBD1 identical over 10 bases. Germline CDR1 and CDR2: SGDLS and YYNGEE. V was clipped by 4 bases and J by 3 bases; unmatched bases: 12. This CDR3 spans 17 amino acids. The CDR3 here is CASSTRDRGQWDYGYTF. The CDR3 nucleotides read TGTGCCAGCAGCACCCGGGACAGGGGTCAGTGGGACTATGGCTACACCTTC. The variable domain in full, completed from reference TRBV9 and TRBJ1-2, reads DSGVTQTPKHLITATGQRVTLRCSPRSGDLSVYWYQQSLDQGLQFLIQYYNGEERAKGNILERFSAQQFPDLHSELNLSSLELGDSALYFCASSTRDRGQWDYGYTFGSGTRLTVV.

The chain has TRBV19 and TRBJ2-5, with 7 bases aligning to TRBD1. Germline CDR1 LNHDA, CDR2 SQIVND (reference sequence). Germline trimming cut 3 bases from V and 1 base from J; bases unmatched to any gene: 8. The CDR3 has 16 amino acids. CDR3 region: CASSMTGYGFQETQYF. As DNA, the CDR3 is TGTGCCAGTAGTATGACAGGGTATGGGTTCCAAGAGACCCAGTACTTC.

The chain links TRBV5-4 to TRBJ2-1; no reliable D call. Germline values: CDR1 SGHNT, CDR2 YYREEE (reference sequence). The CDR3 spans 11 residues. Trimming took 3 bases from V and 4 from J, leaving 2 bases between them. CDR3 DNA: TGTGCCAGCAGCTCGTACAATGAGCAGTTCTTC. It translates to CASSSYNEQFF.

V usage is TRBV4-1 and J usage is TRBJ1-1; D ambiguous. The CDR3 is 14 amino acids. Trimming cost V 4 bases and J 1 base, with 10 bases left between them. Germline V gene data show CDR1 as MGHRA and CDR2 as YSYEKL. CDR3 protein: CASSLRGGNTEAFF. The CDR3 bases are TGCGCCAGCAGCCTACGCGGCGGGAACACTGAAGCTTTCTTT.

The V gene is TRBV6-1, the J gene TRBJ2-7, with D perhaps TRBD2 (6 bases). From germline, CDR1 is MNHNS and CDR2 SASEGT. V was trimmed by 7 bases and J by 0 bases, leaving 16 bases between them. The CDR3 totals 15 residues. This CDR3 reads CASTLAGTFSYEQYF. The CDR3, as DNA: TGTGCCAGCACCCTCGCCGGGACTTTCTCCTACGAGCAGTACTTC.

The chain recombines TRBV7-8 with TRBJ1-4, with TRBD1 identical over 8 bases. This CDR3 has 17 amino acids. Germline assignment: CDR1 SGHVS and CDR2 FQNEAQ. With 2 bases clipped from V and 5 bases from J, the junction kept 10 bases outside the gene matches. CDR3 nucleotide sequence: TGTGCCAGCAGCTTAAACCTAGTGGGACAGGTAAATGAAAAACTGTTTTTT. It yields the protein CASSLNLVGQVNEKLFF.

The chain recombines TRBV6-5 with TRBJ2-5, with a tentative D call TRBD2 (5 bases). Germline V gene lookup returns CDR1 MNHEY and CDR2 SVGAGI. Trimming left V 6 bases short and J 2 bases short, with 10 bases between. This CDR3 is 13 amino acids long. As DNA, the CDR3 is TGTGCCAGCAGAGAACTAGTGCAAGAGACCCAGTACTTC. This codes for CASRELVQETQYF.

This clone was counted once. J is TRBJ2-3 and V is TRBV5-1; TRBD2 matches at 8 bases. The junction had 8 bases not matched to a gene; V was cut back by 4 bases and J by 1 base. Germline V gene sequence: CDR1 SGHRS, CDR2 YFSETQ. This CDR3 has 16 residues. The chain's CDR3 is CASSRTPTSGTDTQYF. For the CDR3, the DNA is TGCGCCAGCAGCCGTACCCCGACTAGCGGCACAGATACGCAGTATTTT.

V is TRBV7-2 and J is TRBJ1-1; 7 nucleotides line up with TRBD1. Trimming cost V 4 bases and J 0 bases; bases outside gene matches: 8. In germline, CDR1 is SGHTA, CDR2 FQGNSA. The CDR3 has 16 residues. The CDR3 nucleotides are TGTGCCAGCAGCTGGGAACTCGGACAGGTGAACACTGAAGCTTTCTTT. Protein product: CASSWELGQVNTEAFF.

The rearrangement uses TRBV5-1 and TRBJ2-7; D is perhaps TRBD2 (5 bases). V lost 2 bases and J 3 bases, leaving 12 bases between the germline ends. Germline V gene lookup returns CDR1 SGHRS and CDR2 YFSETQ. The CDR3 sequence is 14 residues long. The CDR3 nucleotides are TGCGCCAGCAGCTTCCAGACGGAGGACTACGAGCAGTACTTC. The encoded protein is CASSFQTEDYEQYF. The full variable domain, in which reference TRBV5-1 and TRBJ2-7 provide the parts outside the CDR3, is KAGVTQTPRYLIKTRGQQVTLSCSPISGHRSVSWYQQTPGQGLQFLFEYFSETQRNKGNFPGRFSGRQFSNSRSEMNVSTLELGDSALYLCASSFQTEDYEQYFGPGTRLTVT.

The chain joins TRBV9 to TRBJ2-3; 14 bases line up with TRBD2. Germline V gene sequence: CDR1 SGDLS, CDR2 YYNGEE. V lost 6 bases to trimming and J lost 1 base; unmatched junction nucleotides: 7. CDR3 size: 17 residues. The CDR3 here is CASTGKTSGRGTDTQYF. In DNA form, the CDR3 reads TGTGCCAGCACCGGAAAGACTAGCGGGAGGGGCACAGATACGCAGTATTTT.

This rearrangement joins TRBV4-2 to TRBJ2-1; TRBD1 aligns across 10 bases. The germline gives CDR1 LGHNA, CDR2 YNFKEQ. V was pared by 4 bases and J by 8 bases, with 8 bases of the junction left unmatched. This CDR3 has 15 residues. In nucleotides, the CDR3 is TGTGCCAGCAGCCCAAGGGACAGGGGAGGCGATGAGCAGTTCTTC. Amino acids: CASSPRDRGGDEQFF.

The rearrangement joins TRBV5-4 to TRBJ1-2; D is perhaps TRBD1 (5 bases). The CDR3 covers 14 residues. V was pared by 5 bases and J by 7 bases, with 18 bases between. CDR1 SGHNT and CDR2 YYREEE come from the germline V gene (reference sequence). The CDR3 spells CASSHRDGGTGYTF. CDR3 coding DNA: TGTGCCAGCAGTCACCGGGACGGAGGGACTGGCTACACCTTC.

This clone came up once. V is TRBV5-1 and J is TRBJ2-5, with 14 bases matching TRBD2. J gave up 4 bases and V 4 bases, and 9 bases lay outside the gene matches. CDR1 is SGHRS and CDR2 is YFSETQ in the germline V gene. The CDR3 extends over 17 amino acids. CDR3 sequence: CASSRLSGTSGGETQYF. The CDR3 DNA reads TGCGCCAGCAGCCGGCTCTCCGGGACTAGCGGGGGAGAGACCCAGTACTTC.

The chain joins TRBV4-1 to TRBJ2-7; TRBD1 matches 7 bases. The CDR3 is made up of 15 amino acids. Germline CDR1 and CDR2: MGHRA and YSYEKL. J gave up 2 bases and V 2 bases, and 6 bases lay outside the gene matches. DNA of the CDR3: TGCGCCAGCAGCCAAACCGGGACAGCCGCCTACGAGCAGTACTTC. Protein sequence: CASSQTGTAAYEQYF.

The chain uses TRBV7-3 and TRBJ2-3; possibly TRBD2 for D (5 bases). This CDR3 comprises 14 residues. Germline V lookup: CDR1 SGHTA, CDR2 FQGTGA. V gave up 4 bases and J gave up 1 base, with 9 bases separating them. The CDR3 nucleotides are TGTGCCAGCAGCTCGGGAACCGGCACAGATACGCAGTATTTT. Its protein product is CASSSGTGTDTQYF.

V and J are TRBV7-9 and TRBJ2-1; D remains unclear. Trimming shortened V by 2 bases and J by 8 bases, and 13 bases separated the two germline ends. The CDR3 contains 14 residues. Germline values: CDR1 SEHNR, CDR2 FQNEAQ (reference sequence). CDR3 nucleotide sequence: TGTGCCAGCAGCTTAAGTCCGGACGGCGATGAGCAGTTCTTC. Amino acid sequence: CASSLSPDGDEQFF.

The DNA for the CDR3 is TGTGCCAGCAGCTTGATGGCGGAGGAGACCCAGTACTTC. Amino acids: CASSLMAEETQYF. The chain recombines TRBV5-6 with TRBJ2-5; D is ambiguous. The CDR3 loop spans 13 amino acids. With 1 base removed from V and 5 bases from J, the gap between germline ends came to 9 bases. From germline, CDR1 is SGHDT and CDR2 YYEEEE.

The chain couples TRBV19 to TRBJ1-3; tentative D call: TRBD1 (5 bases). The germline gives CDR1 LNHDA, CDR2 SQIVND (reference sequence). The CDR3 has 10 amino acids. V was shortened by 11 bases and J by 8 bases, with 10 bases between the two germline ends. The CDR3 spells CAGGEDTIYF. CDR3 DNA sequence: TGTGCCGGGGGGGAGGACACCATATATTTT.

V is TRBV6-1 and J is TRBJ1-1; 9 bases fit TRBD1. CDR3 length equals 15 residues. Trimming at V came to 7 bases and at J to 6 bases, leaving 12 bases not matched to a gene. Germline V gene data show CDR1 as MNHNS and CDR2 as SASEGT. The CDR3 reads CASNNNRDRVPEAFF. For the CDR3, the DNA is TGTGCCAGCAATAACAACCGGGACAGGGTGCCTGAAGCTTTCTTT.

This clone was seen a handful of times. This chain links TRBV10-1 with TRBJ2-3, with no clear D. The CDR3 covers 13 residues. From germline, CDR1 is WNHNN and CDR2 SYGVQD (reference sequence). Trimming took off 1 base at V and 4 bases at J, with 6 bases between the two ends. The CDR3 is CASSEFRADTQYF. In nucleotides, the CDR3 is TGCGCCAGCAGTGAGTTTCGAGCAGATACGCAGTATTTT.

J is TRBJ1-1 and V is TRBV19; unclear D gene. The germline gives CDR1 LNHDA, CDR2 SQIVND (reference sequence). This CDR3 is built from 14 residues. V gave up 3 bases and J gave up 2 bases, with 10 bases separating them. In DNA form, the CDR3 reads TGTGCCAGTAGTATGGAGGCAGTCAACACTGAAGCTTTCTTT. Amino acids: CASSMEAVNTEAFF.